Listed here are 30 T cell receptor beta chains from one sample, sequenced in a study of T-cell memory formation after mild COVID-19. One entry per CDR3 protein results from TCRdb running MiXCR on the 5' RACE reads. Here the sample spans 250,000 to 300,000 distinct CDR3 sequences, 15% to 20% being singletons. Material: PBMCs or a T cell subset sorted from them (not recorded which). The source of these receptors is a man younger than 30 who had mild COVID-19 (a few samples of this study predate the infection). Cell type and time point are not known.

This clonotype was seen more than once but under ten times. This rearrangement joins TRBV12-3 or TRBV12-4 to TRBJ1-1; D uncertain. The CDR3 is 13 amino acids. The germline V and J ends were trimmed by 7 bases and 2 bases, with 11 bases remaining between them. In nucleotides, the CDR3 is TGTGCCAGCACTACGGGCCTTAACACTGAAGCTTTCTTT. It codes for CASTTGLNTEAFF.

The chain joins TRBV5-4 to TRBJ2-3, with 11 positions matching TRBD2. V lost 3 bases and J lost 3; bases outside the gene matches: 3. The CDR3 runs to 15 residues. Germline V gives CDR1 SGHNT, CDR2 YYREEE (reference sequence). The CDR3 is CASSSGTSGTDTQYF. DNA for the CDR3: TGTGCCAGCAGCTCGGGGACTAGCGGTACAGATACGCAGTATTTT.

The V gene is TRBV18, the J gene TRBJ2-5, with no clear D. V was shortened by 2 bases and J by 2 bases, with 6 bases between the two germline ends. Germline CDR1 reads KGHSH; CDR2 reads LQKENI. The CDR3 loop spans 13 amino acids. The CDR3 DNA is TGTGCCAGCTCACCAGAGGATCAAGAGACCCAGTACTTC. It translates to CASSPEDQETQYF.

The V and J genes are TRBV24-1 and TRBJ2-3, with D unresolved. The CDR3 sequence is 14 residues long. Between the trimmed V and J ends, which lost 7 bases and 1 base, there was a span of 11 bases. Germline V CDR1 and CDR2: KGHDR, SFDVKD. The CDR3 protein is CATRGAQGTDTQYF. The CDR3 DNA is TGTGCCACCAGAGGCGCGCAGGGCACAGATACGCAGTATTTT.

The chain is built from TRBV5-1 and TRBJ2-1; the match to TRBD2 covers 8 bases. The germline gives CDR1 SGHRS, CDR2 YFSETQ. The CDR3 contains 16 residues. Trimming at V came to 0 bases and at J to 5 bases, leaving 7 bases not matched to a gene. CDR3 sequence reads: CASSLAGRGGHNEQFF. CDR3 DNA: TGCGCCAGCAGCTTGGCGGGTCGGGGGGGCCACAATGAGCAGTTCTTC.

This clonotype has a handful of counts. The chain uses TRBV5-1 and TRBJ1-2; D is perhaps TRBD1 (5 bases). The germline V and J ends were trimmed by 5 bases and 8 bases, with 16 bases remaining between them. The germline V gene has CDR1 SGHRS and CDR2 YFSETQ. The CDR3 length is 13 residues. The CDR3 DNA sequence: TGCGCCAGCAGAAGTCACGGGGGTGAGGGCTACACCTTC. It yields the protein CASRSHGGEGYTF.

This clonotype was observed a handful of times. J is TRBJ2-5 and V is TRBV10-3; 9 nucleotides agree with TRBD1. Unmatched junction bases numbered 3, after V lost 4 bases and J lost 3 bases. The CDR3 is made up of 14 amino acids. CDR1 and CDR2 from the germline V gene are ENHRY and SYGVKD. CDR3 bases: TGTGCCATCAGTGCGACAGGGGGGGAAGAGACCCAGTACTTC. It is translated as CAISATGGEETQYF.

Ten or more counts support this clonotype. The CDR3 region is CASSLSVGSTDTQYF. The CDR3 coding sequence is TGCGCCAGCAGCTTGAGTGTCGGGAGCACAGATACGCAGTATTTT. The chain carries TRBV5-1 and TRBJ2-3, with D unclear. Germline V lookup: CDR1 SGHRS, CDR2 YFSETQ. This CDR3 contains 15 residues. The V end lost 1 base, the J end lost 0 bases, and 9 bases lay between the germline ends.

This clonotype was found a few times. This chain links TRBV9 with TRBJ2-1; D is unclear. The CDR3 loop spans 13 amino acids. Germline CDR1 is SGDLS and CDR2 is YYNGEE. V lost 3 bases, J lost 9 bases, and 13 bases lay in between. CDR3 DNA sequence: TGTGCCAGCAGCGCAACCTTAATAGGTGAGCAGTTCTTC. Protein: CASSATLIGEQFF.

The rearrangement joins TRBV7-2 to TRBJ1-5, with D unclear. The length of the CDR3 is 13 residues. V was shortened by 2 bases and J by 7 bases, with 9 bases between the two germline ends. Germline lookup yields CDR1 SGHTA and CDR2 FQGNSA. The CDR3 spells CASSLMGDQPQHF. The CDR3 DNA is TGTGCCAGCAGCTTAATGGGAGACCAGCCCCAGCATTTT.

The chain couples TRBV7-3 to TRBJ2-5, with D uncertain. Germline V gives CDR1 SGHTA, CDR2 FQGTGA. CDR3 size: 14 residues. Deletions cut 3 bases from V and 1 base from J, with 9 bases between. In DNA form, the CDR3 reads TGTGCCAGCAGCTTTCAAGGGTCCCAAGAGACCCAGTACTTC. As protein: CASSFQGSQETQYF.

This clonotype was counted a few times. The rearrangement joins TRBV6-2 or TRBV6-3 to TRBJ2-7, with TRBD2 as a possible D gene (7 bases). This CDR3 is built from 19 residues. V lost 0 bases and J 0 bases, leaving 21 bases between the germline ends. Germline V gene lookup returns CDR1 MNHEY and CDR2 SVGEGT. CDR3 in DNA: TGTGCCAGCAGTTACTCCCCCAGGGGAGCAGGCGGGAGCTCCTACGAGCAGTACGTC. It codes for CASSYSPRGAGGSSYEQYV.

This clonotype has only a few counts. The genes are TRBV4-2 and TRBJ2-2; 7 bases map to TRBD1. Trimming cost V 4 bases and J 5 bases; bases outside gene matches: 10. The V gene's germline CDR1 is LGHNA and CDR2 YNFKEQ. The CDR3 sequence is 16 residues long. CDR3 sequence (DNA): TGTGCCAGCAGCCGTTCATCGCAACAGGGGACCGGGGAGCTGTTTTTT. Translating it yields CASSRSSQQGTGELFF.

V and J are TRBV7-9 and TRBJ2-3, with 9 bases lining up with TRBD1. Germline trimming cut 3 bases from V and 4 bases from J; bases unmatched to any gene: 2. The CDR3 is made up of 14 amino acids. In germline, CDR1 is SEHNR, CDR2 FQNEAQ (reference sequence). The CDR3 sequence is CASSLRQGADTQYF. The CDR3 DNA follows: TGTGCCAGCAGCTTGAGACAGGGGGCAGATACGCAGTATTTT.

This clonotype has at least ten counts. The genes are TRBV4-2 and TRBJ2-4; no clear D. V was pared by 1 base and J by 0 bases, with 10 bases between. The CDR3 runs 16 residues. Germline CDR1 LGHNA, CDR2 YNFKEQ. The DNA for the CDR3 is TGTGCCAGCAGCCAAGGTTCCCAACTAGCCAAAAACATTCAGTACTTC. Amino acid sequence: CASSQGSQLAKNIQYF.

This clonotype was seen only a few times. The CDR3, as DNA: TGCGCCAGCAGTGATAGGACAGGGAATTCACCCCTCCACTTT. The encoded protein is CASSDRTGNSPLHF. The rearrangement links TRBV10-2 to TRBJ1-6; the match to TRBD1 covers 8 bases. The germline gives CDR1 WSHSY, CDR2 SAAADI. CDR3 size: 14 residues. V trimming: 3 bases; J trimming: 7 bases; junction bases outside the gene matches: 2.

This chain links TRBV5-1 with TRBJ2-1, with 11 nucleotides matching TRBD2. V lost 4 bases and J lost 4; bases outside the gene matches: 4. Per germline, CDR1 SGHRS and CDR2 YFSETQ. The CDR3 loop spans 15 amino acids. The chain's CDR3 is CASSRLAGRYNEQFF. The CDR3 DNA reads as TGCGCCAGCAGCCGACTAGCGGGGCGGTACAATGAGCAGTTCTTC.

The chain couples TRBV24-1 to TRBJ2-1; maybe TRBD2 (6 bases). The CDR3 length is 15 residues. The germline V gene encodes CDR1 KGHDR and CDR2 SFDVKD. Trimming removed 5 bases from V and 0 bases from J, with 10 bases in between. As DNA, the CDR3 is TGTGCCACCAGTGGGTTGGGACTCTCCTACAATGAGCAGTTCTTC. Translated: CATSGLGLSYNEQFF.

In this sample, this clonotype turned up many times. One end of the junction varies from germline; a read error may be responsible. The genes are TRBV30 and TRBJ2-1; D is uncertain. There are 11 residues in the CDR3. From germline, CDR1 is GTSNPN and CDR2 SVGIG (reference sequence). The CDR3 region has the DNA TGTGCCTGGAGTGTACGAGTAAACCTGGTCTTC. Translation gives CAWSVRVNLVF.

The chain links TRBV7-6 to TRBJ1-1; a weak D match, TRBD1 (6 bases). The V end was cut by 5 bases, the J end by 3 bases, with 13 bases between. The CDR3 covers 14 residues. In germline, CDR1 is SGHVS, CDR2 FNYEAQ. The CDR3, as DNA: TGTGCCAGCAGCGGGGGCCCAGGCTACACTGAAGCTTTCTTT. This gives the protein CASSGGPGYTEAFF.

The chain recombines TRBV6-6 with TRBJ1-6; D call uncertain. Germline CDR1 MNHNY, CDR2 SVGAGI (reference sequence). Trimming cost V 5 bases and J 4 bases, with 15 bases left between them. This CDR3 is 16 amino acids long. CDR3 sequence: CASSGQKNYYNSPLHF. The CDR3 DNA is TGTGCCAGCAGTGGGCAGAAAAATTATTATAATTCACCCCTCCACTTT.

This clonotype was counted many times. The chain links TRBV30 to TRBJ2-7; TRBD1 matches at 9 bases. Germline V gene data show CDR1 as GTSNPN and CDR2 as SVGIG (reference sequence). The V gene end was trimmed by 4 bases and the J gene end by 2 bases; junction bases not matched to a gene: 9. The CDR3 is 15 residues long. CDR3 region: CAWKGDREGAYEQYF. In DNA form, the CDR3 reads TGTGCCTGGAAGGGGGACAGGGAGGGGGCCTACGAGCAGTACTTC.

This clonotype was found a few times. CDR3 nucleotide sequence: TGTGCCAGCAGCATCGAAAGGGCGGACACCGGGGAGCTGTTTTTT. Translating it yields CASSIERADTGELFF. V usage is TRBV7-2 and J usage is TRBJ2-2; no clear D. V was pared by 5 bases and J by 3 bases, with 13 bases between. The CDR3 runs 15 residues. Germline values: CDR1 SGHTA, CDR2 FQGNSA.

V usage is TRBV7-2 and J usage is TRBJ2-3; D unresolved. This CDR3 spans 14 amino acids. Trimming cost V 2 bases and J 2 bases, with 8 bases left between them. Germline V CDR1 and CDR2: SGHTA, FQGNSA. The DNA for the CDR3 is TGTGCCAGCAGCTTACACAGCTCCACAGATACGCAGTATTTT. Protein product: CASSLHSSTDTQYF. Using reference TRBV7-2 and TRBJ2-3 for the parts outside the CDR3, the full variable domain is GAGVSQSPSNKVTEKGKDVELRCDPISGHTALYWYRQSLGQGLEFLIYFQGNSAPDKSGLPSDRFSAERTGGSVSTLTIQRTQQEDSAVYLCASSLHSSTDTQYFGPGTRLTVL.

Only a few counts were recorded for this clonotype. V is TRBV18 and J is TRBJ1-2, with a tentative D call TRBD1 (5 bases). With 1 base removed from V and 5 bases from J, the gap between germline ends came to 14 bases. The CDR3 has 15 residues. Germline V CDR1 and CDR2: KGHSH, LQKENI. CDR3 sequence: CASSPLLGAAYGYTF. The CDR3 nucleotides read TGTGCCAGCTCACCACTACTAGGGGCGGCGTATGGCTACACCTTC.

The chain couples TRBV7-2 to TRBJ2-3, with 12 bases matching TRBD2. V lost 0 bases to trimming and J lost 0 bases; unmatched junction nucleotides: 19. The germline V gene has CDR1 SGHTA and CDR2 FQGNSA. This CDR3 contains 23 residues. In DNA form, the CDR3 reads TGTGCCAGCAGCTTAGCGCTACCCCGACTAGCGGGGGTCGCACGCACTAGCACAGATACGCAGTATTTT. Protein sequence: CASSLALPRLAGVARTSTDTQYF.

The chain combines TRBV7-2 with TRBJ2-1; D is undetermined. Germline V gene data show CDR1 as SGHTA and CDR2 as FQGNSA. V lost 1 base, J lost 9 bases, and 13 bases lay in between. CDR3 size: 14 residues. The CDR3 DNA reads as TGTGCCAGCAGCTTAGAGGCAGGTCTCAGTGAGCAGTTCTTC. This sequence encodes CASSLEAGLSEQFF.

This clonotype was counted between two and nine times. The chain links TRBV20-1 to TRBJ2-7, with 11 bases fitting TRBD1. The CDR3 totals 14 residues. V gave up 0 bases and J gave up 7 bases; unmatched junction bases: 5. The germline CDR1 and CDR2 sequences are DFQATT and SNEGSKA (reference sequence). CDR3 coding DNA: TGCAGTGCTAGAGATGTCGGACAGGGGGCAGAGCAGTACTTC. Its protein is CSARDVGQGAEQYF.

This clonotype came up a few times. The rearrangement joins TRBV18 to TRBJ1-1; D not resolved. Germline lookup yields CDR1 KGHSH and CDR2 LQKENI. V was pared by 2 bases and J by 0 bases, with 4 bases between. This CDR3 region has 13 residues. The CDR3 bases are TGTGCCAGCTCACCAGAGGTGAACACTGAAGCTTTCTTT. As protein: CASSPEVNTEAFF. Full variable domain (remainder filled in from reference TRBV18 and TRBJ1-1): NAGVMQNPRHLVRRRGQEARLRCSPMKGHSHVYWYRQLPEEGLKFMVYLQKENIIDESGMPKERFSAEFPKEGPSILRIQQVVRGDSAAYFCASSPEVNTEAFFGQGTRLTVV.

This sequence joins TRBV4-1 and TRBJ2-3; 8 bases map to TRBD2. The germline CDR1 and CDR2 sequences are MGHRA and YSYEKL. Germline trimming cut 4 bases from V and 5 bases from J; bases unmatched to any gene: 8. CDR3 length equals 15 residues. The CDR3, as DNA: TGCGCCAGCAGCCCCCTCGCGGGGGGCGAAGATACGCAGTATTTT. It codes for CASSPLAGGEDTQYF.